This TCR beta chain appears in the sequencing data of a study of blood T cell repertoires in COVID-19. Study details: Researchers got acute and convalescent COVID-19 samples from the United States, Italy and Spain. Sample material is recorded as cDNA or gDNA derived from T cells, B-cell-depleted T cells, or PBMCs.

Germline values: CDR1 MGHRA, CDR2 YSYEKL. This CDR3 spans 16 amino acids. The V segment lost 4 bases and the J segment 3 bases; nucleotides outside the gene matches: 10. Authors' data handling: Scientists estimated how many nucleated cells there were by amplifying reference gene primers. Sequencing was performed with immunoSEQ multiplex PCR; in TCRdb, only in-frame clones are kept and a portion is missing. D and trimming come from the DNA, and the V and J calls and clone size come from that table. In the table there are some 320,000 clones, roughly nine tenths of which are singletons. The V call is TRBV4-1, the J call TRBJ1-1, with TRBD1 matching 8 bases. This clonotype was obtained from a woman aged 25 to 39 who had been exposed to COVID-19. What was sequenced was PBMCs or T cells enriched from blood (not recorded which). DNA for the CDR3: TGCGCCAGCAGCCCGAATACCGGACAGGGCGACACTGAAGCTTTCTTT. It is translated as CASSPNTGQGDTEAFF.